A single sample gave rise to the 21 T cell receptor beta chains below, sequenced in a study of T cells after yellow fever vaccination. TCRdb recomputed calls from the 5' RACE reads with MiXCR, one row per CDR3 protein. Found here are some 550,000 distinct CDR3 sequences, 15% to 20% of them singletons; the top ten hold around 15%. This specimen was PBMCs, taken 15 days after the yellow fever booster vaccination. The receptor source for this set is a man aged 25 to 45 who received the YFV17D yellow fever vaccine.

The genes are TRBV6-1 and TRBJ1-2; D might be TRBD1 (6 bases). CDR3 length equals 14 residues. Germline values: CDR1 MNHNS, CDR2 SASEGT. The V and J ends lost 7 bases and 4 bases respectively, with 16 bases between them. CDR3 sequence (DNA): TGTGCCAGCACCCCCAGGGGTGTTGGCTATGGCTACACCTTC. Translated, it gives CASTPRGVGYGYTF.

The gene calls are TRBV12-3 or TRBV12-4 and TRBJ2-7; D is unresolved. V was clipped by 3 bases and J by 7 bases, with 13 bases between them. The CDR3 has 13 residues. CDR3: CASSFGPPLEQYF. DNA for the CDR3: TGTGCCAGCAGTTTTGGTCCCCCGTTGGAGCAGTACTTC.

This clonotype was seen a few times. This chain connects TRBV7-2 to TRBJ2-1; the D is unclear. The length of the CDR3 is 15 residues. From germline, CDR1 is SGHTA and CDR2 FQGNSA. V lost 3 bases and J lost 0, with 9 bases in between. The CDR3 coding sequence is TGTGCCAGCAGCTTTATTAGGGACTCCTACAATGAGCAGTTCTTC. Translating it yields CASSFIRDSYNEQFF.

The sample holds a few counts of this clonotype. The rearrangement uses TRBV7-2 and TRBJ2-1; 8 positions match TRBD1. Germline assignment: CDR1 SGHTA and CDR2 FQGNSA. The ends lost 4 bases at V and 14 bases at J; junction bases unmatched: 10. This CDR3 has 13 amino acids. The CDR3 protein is CASSSYRDRTEFF. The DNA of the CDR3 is TGTGCCAGCAGCTCGTACCGGGACAGGACCGAGTTCTTC.

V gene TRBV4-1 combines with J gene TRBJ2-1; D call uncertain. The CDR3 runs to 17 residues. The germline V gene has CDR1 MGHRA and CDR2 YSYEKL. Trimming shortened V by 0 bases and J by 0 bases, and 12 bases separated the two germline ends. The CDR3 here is CASSQESTAASYNEQFF. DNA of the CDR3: TGCGCCAGCAGCCAAGAATCCACGGCCGCCTCCTACAATGAGCAGTTCTTC.

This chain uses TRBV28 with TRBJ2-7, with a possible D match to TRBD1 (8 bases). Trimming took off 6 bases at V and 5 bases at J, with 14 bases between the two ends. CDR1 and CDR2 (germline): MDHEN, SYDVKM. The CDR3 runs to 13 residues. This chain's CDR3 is CASRGGGQDEQYF. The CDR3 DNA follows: TGTGCCAGCAGGGGAGGGGGACAGGACGAGCAGTACTTC.

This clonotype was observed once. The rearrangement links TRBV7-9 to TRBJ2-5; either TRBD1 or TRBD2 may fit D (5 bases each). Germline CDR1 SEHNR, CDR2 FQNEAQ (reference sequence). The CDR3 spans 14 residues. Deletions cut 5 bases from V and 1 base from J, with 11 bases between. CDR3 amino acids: CASSRDRSQETQYF. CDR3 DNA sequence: TGTGCCAGCAGCCGGGACCGTAGCCAAGAGACCCAGTACTTC.

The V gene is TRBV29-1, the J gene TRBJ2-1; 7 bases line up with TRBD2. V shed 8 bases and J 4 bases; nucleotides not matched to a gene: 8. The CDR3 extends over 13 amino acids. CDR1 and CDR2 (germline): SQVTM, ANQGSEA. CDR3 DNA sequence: TGCAGCTGGGGGGAGGGGAGTTACAATGAGCAGTTCTTC. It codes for CSWGEGSYNEQFF.

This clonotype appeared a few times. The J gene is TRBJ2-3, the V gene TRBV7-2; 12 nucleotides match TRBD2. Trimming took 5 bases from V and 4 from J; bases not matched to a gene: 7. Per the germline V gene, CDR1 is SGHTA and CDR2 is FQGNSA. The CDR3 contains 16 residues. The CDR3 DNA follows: TGTGCCAGCAGCGTTCGACTAGCGGGAGTCGCAGATACGCAGTATTTT. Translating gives CASSVRLAGVADTQYF.

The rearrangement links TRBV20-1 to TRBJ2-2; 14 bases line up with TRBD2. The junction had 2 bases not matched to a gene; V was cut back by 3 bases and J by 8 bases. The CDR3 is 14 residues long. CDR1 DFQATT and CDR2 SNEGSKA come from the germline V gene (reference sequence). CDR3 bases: TGCAGTGCTAGCGGGACTAGCGGGAGTGGGGAGCTGTTTTTT. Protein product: CSASGTSGSGELFF.

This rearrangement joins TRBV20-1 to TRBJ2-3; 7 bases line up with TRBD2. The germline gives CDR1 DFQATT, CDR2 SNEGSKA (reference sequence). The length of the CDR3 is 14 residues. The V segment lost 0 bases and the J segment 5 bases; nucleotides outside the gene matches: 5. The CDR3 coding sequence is TGCAGTGCTAGAGAAATGACGGGAGGAGATACGCAGTATTTT. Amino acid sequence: CSAREMTGGDTQYF.

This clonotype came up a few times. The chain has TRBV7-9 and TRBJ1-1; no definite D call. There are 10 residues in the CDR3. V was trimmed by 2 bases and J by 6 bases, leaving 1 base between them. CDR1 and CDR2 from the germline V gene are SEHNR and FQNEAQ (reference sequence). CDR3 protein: CASSLPEAFF. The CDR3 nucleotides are TGTGCCAGCAGCTTACCTGAAGCTTTCTTT.

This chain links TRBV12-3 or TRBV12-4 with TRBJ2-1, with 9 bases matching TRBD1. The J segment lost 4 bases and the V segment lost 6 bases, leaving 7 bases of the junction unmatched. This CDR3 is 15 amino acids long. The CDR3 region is CASRQTGQGYNEQFF. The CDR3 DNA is TGTGCCAGCAGGCAAACGGGACAGGGTTACAATGAGCAGTTCTTC.

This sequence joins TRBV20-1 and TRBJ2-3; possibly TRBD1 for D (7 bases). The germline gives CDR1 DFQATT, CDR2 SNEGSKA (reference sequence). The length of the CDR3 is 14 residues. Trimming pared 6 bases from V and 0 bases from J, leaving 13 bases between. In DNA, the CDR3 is TGCAGTGCAGAGGGGGCGGGGAGCACAGATACGCAGTATTTT. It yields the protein CSAEGAGSTDTQYF.

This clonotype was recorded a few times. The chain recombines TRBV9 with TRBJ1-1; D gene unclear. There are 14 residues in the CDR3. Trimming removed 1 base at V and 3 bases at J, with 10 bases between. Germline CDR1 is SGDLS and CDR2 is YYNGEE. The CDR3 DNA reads TGTGCCAGCAGCGTACGTCCCTCGGACACTGAAGCTTTCTTT. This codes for CASSVRPSDTEAFF.

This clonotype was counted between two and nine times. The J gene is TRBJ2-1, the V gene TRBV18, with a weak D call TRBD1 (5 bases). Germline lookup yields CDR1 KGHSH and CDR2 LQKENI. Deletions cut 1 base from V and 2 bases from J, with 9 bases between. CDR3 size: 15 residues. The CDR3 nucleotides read TGTGCCAGCTCACCACGTTCAGGGACCTACAATGAGCAGTTCTTC. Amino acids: CASSPRSGTYNEQFF.

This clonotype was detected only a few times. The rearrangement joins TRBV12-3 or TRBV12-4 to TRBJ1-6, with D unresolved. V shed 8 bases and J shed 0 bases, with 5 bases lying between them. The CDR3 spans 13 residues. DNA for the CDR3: TGTGCCAGCCTGAGCTCCTATAATTCACCCCTCCACTTT. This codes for CASLSSYNSPLHF.

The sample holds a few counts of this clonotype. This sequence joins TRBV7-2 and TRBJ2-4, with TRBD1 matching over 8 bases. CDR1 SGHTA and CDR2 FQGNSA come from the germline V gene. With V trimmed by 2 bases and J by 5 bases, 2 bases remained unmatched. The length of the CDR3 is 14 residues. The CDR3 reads CASSLTDRENIQYF. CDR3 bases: TGTGCCAGCAGCTTAACGGACAGGGAAAACATTCAGTACTTC.

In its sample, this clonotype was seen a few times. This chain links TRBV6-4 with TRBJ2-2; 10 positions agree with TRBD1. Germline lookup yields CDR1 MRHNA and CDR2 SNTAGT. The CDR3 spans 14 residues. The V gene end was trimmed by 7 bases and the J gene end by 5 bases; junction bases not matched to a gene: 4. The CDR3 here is CASIRQGATGELFF. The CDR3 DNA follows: TGTGCCAGCATCCGACAGGGGGCAACCGGGGAGCTGTTTTTT.

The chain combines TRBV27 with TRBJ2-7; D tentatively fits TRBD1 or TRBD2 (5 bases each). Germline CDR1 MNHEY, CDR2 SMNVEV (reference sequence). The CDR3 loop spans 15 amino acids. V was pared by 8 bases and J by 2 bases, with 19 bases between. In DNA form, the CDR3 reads TGTGCCAGCTCAGCCCCCGGGGCTGGTACCTACGAGCAGTACTTC. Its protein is CASSAPGAGTYEQYF.

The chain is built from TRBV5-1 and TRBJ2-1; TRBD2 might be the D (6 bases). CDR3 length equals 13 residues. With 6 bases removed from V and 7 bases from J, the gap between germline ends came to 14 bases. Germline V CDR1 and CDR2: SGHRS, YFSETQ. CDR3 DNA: TGCGCCAGCACCCTGGAGGCGGGAAATGAGCAGTTCTTC. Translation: CASTLEAGNEQFF.